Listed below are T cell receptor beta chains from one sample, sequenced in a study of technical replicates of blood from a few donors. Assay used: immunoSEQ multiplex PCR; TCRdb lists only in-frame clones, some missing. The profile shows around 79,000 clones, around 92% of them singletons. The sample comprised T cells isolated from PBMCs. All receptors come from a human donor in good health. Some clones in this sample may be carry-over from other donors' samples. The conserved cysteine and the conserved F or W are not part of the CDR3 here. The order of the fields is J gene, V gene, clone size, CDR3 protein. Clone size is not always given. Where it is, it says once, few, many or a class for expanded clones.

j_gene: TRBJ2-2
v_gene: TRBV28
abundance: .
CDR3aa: ASSRTSAVTGELF

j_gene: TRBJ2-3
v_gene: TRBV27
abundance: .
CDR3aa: ASSLPQQGSTDTQY

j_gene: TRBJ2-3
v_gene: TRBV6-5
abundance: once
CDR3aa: ASIGRGGNTQY

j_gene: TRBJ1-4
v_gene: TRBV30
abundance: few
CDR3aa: AWRYRTGVNEKLF

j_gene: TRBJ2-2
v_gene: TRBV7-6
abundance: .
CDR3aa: ASSSLAGGTGELF

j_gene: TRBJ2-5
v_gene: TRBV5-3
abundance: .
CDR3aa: ARSVLIDRHGETQY

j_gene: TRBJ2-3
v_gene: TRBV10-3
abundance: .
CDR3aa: AISGPTDTQY

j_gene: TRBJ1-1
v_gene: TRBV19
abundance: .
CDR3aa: ASSSDRGLAF

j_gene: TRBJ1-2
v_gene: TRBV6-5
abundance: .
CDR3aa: ASSYRQGNLRGYT

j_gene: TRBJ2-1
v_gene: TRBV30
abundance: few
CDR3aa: AWTAGFDEQF

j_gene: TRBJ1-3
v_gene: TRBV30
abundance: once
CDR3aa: AWRGGGTGNTIY

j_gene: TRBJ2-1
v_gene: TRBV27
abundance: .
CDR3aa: ASSPSGTGINEQF

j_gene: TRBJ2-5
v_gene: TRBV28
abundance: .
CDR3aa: ASFSGNQETQY

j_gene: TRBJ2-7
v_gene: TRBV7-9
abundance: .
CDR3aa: ASSLPRGFAYEQY

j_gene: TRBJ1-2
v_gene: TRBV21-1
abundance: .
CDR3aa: ASSNGTGDGYGYT

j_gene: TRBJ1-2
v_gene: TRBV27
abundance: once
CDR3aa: ASSFAANYGYT

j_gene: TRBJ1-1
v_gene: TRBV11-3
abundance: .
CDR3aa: ASVAGRMGTEAF

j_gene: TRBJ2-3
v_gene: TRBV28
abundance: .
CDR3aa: ASSFSSTDTQY

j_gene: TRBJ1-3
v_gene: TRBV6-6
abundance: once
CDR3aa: ASSYSNHGRGDTIY

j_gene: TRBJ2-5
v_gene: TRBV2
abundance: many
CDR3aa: ASSANRGETQY

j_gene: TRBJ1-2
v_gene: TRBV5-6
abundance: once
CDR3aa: ASSPGTMGYT

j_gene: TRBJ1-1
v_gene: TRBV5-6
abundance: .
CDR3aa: ASSLLGGNTEAF

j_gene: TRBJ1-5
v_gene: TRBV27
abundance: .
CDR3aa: ASSPQRGGYSNQPQH

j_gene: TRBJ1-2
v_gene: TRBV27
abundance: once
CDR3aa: ASSRGYGYT

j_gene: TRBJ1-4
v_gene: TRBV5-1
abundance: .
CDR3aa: ASSSSTWSNEKLF

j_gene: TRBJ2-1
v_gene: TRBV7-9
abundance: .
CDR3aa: ASSLGDLTPSYNEQF

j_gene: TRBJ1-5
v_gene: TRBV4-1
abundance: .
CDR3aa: ASRGEGYSNQPQH

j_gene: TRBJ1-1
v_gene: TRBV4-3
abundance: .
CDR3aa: ASSQDTGFVAEAF

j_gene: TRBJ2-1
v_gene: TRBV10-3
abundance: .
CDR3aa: AISERDQGWNEQF

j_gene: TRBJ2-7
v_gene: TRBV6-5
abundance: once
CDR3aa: ASSYSWTSHHEQY

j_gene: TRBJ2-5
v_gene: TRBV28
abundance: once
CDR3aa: ASSSPLTEYQETQY

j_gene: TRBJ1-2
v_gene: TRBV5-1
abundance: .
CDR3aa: ASSPGQGASYGYT

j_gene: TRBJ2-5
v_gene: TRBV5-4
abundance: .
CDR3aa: ASSSGLAGVETQY

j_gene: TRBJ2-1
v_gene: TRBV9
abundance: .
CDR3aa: ASSVGGGAVNEQF

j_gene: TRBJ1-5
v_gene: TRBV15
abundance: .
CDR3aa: ATSRLRSNQPQH

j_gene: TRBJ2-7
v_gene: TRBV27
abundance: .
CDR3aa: ASSIGTGDEQY

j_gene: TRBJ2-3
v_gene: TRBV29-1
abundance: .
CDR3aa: SSKTSGDTDTQY

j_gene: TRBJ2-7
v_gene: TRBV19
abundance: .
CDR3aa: ASSSRQGHPYEQY

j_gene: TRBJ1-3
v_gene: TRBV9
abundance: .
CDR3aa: ASSAGSTGNTIY

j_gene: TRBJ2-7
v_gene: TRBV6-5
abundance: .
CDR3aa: ASSYGQGGFEQY

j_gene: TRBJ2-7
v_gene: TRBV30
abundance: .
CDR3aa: AWTGGYEQY

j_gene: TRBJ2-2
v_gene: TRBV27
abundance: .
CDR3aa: ATPGQGAINTGELF

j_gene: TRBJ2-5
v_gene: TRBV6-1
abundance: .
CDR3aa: ASSEHKGQGLETQY